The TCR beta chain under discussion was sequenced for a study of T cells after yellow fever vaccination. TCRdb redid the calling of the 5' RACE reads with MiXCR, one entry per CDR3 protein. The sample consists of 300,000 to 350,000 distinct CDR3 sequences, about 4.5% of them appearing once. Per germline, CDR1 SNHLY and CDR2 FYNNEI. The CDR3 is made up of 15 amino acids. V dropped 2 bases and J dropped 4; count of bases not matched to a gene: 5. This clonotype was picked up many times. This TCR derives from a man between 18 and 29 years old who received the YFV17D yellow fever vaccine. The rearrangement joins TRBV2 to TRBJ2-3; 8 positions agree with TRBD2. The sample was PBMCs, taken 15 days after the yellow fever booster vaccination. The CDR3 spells CASSEWRGESDTQYF. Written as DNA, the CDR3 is TGTGCCAGCAGTGAATGGCGGGGGGAGTCAGATACGCAGTATTTT.